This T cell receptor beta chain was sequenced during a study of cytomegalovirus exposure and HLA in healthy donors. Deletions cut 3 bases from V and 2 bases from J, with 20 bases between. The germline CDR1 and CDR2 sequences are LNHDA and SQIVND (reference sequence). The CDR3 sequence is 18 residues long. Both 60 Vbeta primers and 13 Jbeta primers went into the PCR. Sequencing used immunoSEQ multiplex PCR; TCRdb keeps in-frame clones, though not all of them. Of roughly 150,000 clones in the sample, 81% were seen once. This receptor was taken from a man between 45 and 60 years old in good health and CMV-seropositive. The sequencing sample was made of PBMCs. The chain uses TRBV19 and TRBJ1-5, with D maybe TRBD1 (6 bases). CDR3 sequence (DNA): TGTGCCAGTAGTATGGCCTGGGGGGGCACGGTGGGCAATCAGCCCCAGCATTTT. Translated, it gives CASSMAWGGTVGNQPQHF.